The 18 T cell receptor beta chains reported below all come from one sample, sequenced in a study of shared clonotypes between healthy human individuals. Clones were read by immunoSEQ multiplex PCR, and TCRdb kept only the in-frame ones, dropping some. The sample yields 2,500,000 or so clones, around nine tenths seen once. The sequencing input was naive CD4+ T cells sorted from blood. Subset defined: CD45RA+ positively selected. These TCRs come from a man between 18 and 35 years old in good health.

The chain has TRBV5-1 and TRBJ2-7; TRBD1 aligns across 11 bases. J lost 6 bases, V lost 4 bases, and 9 bases had no gene match. The germline gives CDR1 SGHRS, CDR2 YFSETQ. This CDR3 comprises 15 residues. The CDR3 nucleotides are TGCGCCAGCAGCCCATACGGGACAGGGGGAAGCGAGCAGTACTTC. The encoded protein is CASSPYGTGGSEQYF.

This clone showed up just once. This chain joins TRBV9 and TRBJ2-7; 13 bases map to TRBD2. The V gene's germline CDR1 is SGDLS and CDR2 YYNGEE. Germline trimming cut 7 bases from V and 4 bases from J; bases unmatched to any gene: 8. The CDR3 is 15 amino acids. The CDR3 nucleotides read TGTGCCAGCGCTTTCGGGACTAGCGGGACTTACGAGCAGTACTTC. Its translation is CASAFGTSGTYEQYF.

This clone was observed once. Other DNA sequences in the same sample also yield this CDR3. The chain carries TRBV6-5 and TRBJ2-3, with a weak D call TRBD2 (5 bases). The germline V gene encodes CDR1 MNHEY and CDR2 SVGAGI. V was cut by 2 bases and J by 0 bases, with 9 bases left in between. This CDR3 spans 15 amino acids. CDR3 bases: TGTGCCAGCAGTTACAGGCTAGCTAGCACAGATACGCAGTATTTT. Translated, it gives CASSYRLASTDTQYF.

The chain carries TRBV2 and TRBJ1-2; unclear D gene. CDR1 is SNHLY, CDR2 FYNNEI, per germline. The CDR3 is 13 amino acids. Trimming cost V 1 base and J 4 bases, with 7 bases left between them. Written as DNA, the CDR3 is TGTGCCAGCAGTGAAGAACACCCCTATGGCTACACCTTC. Protein sequence: CASSEEHPYGYTF.

The V call is TRBV10-3, the J call TRBJ1-1; D unclear. The germline gives CDR1 ENHRY, CDR2 SYGVKD. The CDR3 spans 12 residues. Trimming shortened V by 8 bases and J by 0 bases, and 7 bases separated the two germline ends. CDR3: CAIAQLNTEAFF. CDR3 bases: TGTGCCATCGCTCAGCTGAACACTGAAGCTTTCTTT.

J is TRBJ2-7 and V is TRBV10-3; D may correspond to TRBD1 or TRBD2 (5 bases each). The V end was cut by 5 bases, the J end by 3 bases, with 17 bases between. Per the germline V gene, CDR1 is ENHRY and CDR2 is SYGVKD. The CDR3 extends over 15 amino acids. In DNA form, the CDR3 reads TGTGCCATCAGTCATCCCGGGACGGCAGACTACGAGCAGTACTTC. Amino acid sequence: CAISHPGTADYEQYF.

The chain combines TRBV5-5 with TRBJ1-2; 8 bases map to TRBD1. The germline V gene encodes CDR1 SGHKS and CDR2 YYEKEE (reference sequence). V dropped 4 bases and J dropped 5; count of bases not matched to a gene: 10. The length of the CDR3 is 15 residues. The CDR3 region is CASSTWTGSGYGYTF. CDR3 nucleotide sequence: TGTGCCAGCAGCACCTGGACAGGGTCGGGGTATGGCTACACCTTC.

Here the CDR3 DNA reads TGTGCCAGCAGTTTTCGGGGGCTCGACACCGGGGAGCTGTTTTTT. It encodes CASSFRGLDTGELFF. The rearrangement links TRBV28 to TRBJ2-2, with D perhaps being TRBD1 or TRBD2 (6 bases each). Germline lookup yields CDR1 MDHEN and CDR2 SYDVKM. The germline V and J ends were trimmed by 3 bases and 3 bases, with 11 bases remaining between them. This CDR3 is 15 amino acids long.

The J gene is TRBJ2-2, the V gene TRBV11-2; no clear D gene. V gave up 2 bases and J gave up 4 bases, with 11 bases separating them. This CDR3 is 15 amino acids long. In germline, CDR1 is SGHAT, CDR2 FQNNGV. The chain's CDR3 is CASSLNTGPTGELFF. For the CDR3, the DNA is TGTGCCAGCAGCTTAAATACCGGGCCCACCGGGGAGCTGTTTTTT.

The chain is built from TRBV10-3 and TRBJ2-1; D may correspond to TRBD1 or TRBD2 (5 bases each). V shed 3 bases and J shed 7 bases, with 16 bases lying between them. This CDR3 is 15 amino acids long. Per germline, CDR1 ENHRY and CDR2 SYGVKD. The CDR3 nucleotides read TGTGCCATCAGTGATCTCGGGGCGAGAGGGAATGAGCAGTTCTTC. Encoded protein: CAISDLGARGNEQFF.

The rearrangement uses TRBV2 and TRBJ2-5; D unclear. The DNA end lines up better with TRBJ2-7; the J call may be wrong. Germline CDR1 and CDR2: SNHLY and FYNNEI. This CDR3 has 11 amino acids. The CDR3: CASSQSYEQYF. The CDR3 DNA reads as TGTGCCAGCAGCCAATCCTACGAGCAGTACTTC.

On this clone itself: Other DNA sequences in the same sample also yield this CDR3. The chain joins TRBV10-3 to TRBJ2-3; TRBD2 matches at 8 bases. Looked up from germline, CDR1 is ENHRY and CDR2 is SYGVKD. V lost 0 bases to trimming and J lost 4 bases; unmatched junction nucleotides: 0. The CDR3 has 14 residues. The CDR3 loop is CAISESGGADTQYF. The CDR3 coding sequence is TGTGCCATCAGTGAGTCCGGGGGGGCAGATACGCAGTATTTT.

This rearrangement joins TRBV10-1 to TRBJ2-3; 7 positions match TRBD1. The CDR3 is made up of 16 amino acids. With V trimmed by 0 bases and J by 2 bases, 5 bases remained unmatched. Germline-derived CDR1 and CDR2 are WNHNN and SYGVQD (reference sequence). CDR3 bases: TGCGCCAGCAGTGAGTCGACAGGGAAATACACAGATACGCAGTATTTT. Translating it yields CASSESTGKYTDTQYF.

This chain connects TRBV19 to TRBJ1-2; TRBD1 agrees at 7 bases. Germline V CDR1 and CDR2: LNHDA, SQIVND (reference sequence). The CDR3 extends over 13 amino acids. V lost 6 bases, J lost 10 bases, and 11 bases stayed unmatched. This CDR3 is CASSPRDRRFYTF. CDR3 DNA sequence: TGTGCCAGTAGCCCCCGGGACAGAAGATTCTACACCTTC.

The genes are TRBV2 and TRBJ1-4; TRBD1 might be the D (5 bases). Germline V CDR1 and CDR2: SNHLY, FYNNEI. This CDR3 has 14 residues. The V and J ends lost 7 bases and 5 bases respectively, with 14 bases between them. CDR3 bases: TGTGCCAGCACCTTGGAGGGACGGAATGAAAAACTGTTTTTT. This encodes CASTLEGRNEKLFF.

The J gene is TRBJ2-3, the V gene TRBV11-3; D might be TRBD1 (6 bases). The V gene's germline CDR1 is SGHNT and CDR2 YENEEA. The CDR3 sequence is 15 residues long. V was clipped by 5 bases and J by 5 bases, with 17 bases between them. This CDR3 is CASSRQGGSGDTQYF. CDR3 coding DNA: TGTGCCAGCAGCCGGCAAGGGGGTTCGGGAGATACGCAGTATTTT.

The chain couples TRBV11-3 to TRBJ2-3; possible D gene TRBD2, 5 bases. The CDR3 loop spans 14 amino acids. Germline assignment: CDR1 SGHNT and CDR2 YENEEA. V shed 5 bases and J shed 6 bases, with 15 bases lying between them. CDR3 region: CASSPDGVPDTQYF. CDR3 DNA sequence: TGTGCCAGCAGCCCCGACGGGGTGCCCGATACGCAGTATTTT.

This chain uses TRBV10-1 with TRBJ2-7; D ambiguous. Germline V gives CDR1 WNHNN, CDR2 SYGVQD (reference sequence). The germline V and J ends were trimmed by 2 bases and 4 bases, with 9 bases remaining between them. The CDR3 sequence is 13 residues long. The CDR3 region is CASSEAPRYEQYF. CDR3 nucleotide sequence: TGCGCCAGCAGTGAGGCCCCGAGATACGAGCAGTACTTC.